This TCR beta chain was observed in a study of blood T cell repertoires in COVID-19. Study details: T cells, B-cell-depleted T cells, or PBMCs provided the cDNA or gDNA that served as material.

CDR3 length equals 15 residues. Germline trimming cut 3 bases from V and 0 bases from J; bases unmatched to any gene: 3. From germline, CDR1 is SGDLS and CDR2 YYNGEE. As processed by the authors: It was from reference gene primer amplification that nucleated cell counts were estimated. Sequenced by immunoSEQ multiplex PCR; TCRdb stores in-frame clones only, minus some. The V and J calls and clone size come from that table; D and trimming were worked out from the DNA. Of fewer than 85,000 clones in the sample, roughly 90% were seen once. The sequenced material came from peripheral blood. This receptor was obtained from a human donor in a cohort sampled during active COVID-19. The rearrangement uses TRBV9 and TRBJ1-3; 7 nucleotides align to TRBD1. The CDR3 DNA reads TGTGCCAGCAGCGCTCCAGGGGGCTCTGGAAACACCATATATTTT. This sequence encodes CASSAPGGSGNTIYF.